These T cell receptor beta chains were read from a single sample in a study of T-cell memory formation after mild COVID-19. TCRdb re-called the 5' RACE reads with MiXCR, one entry per CDR3 protein. The sample records hundreds of thousands of distinct CDR3 sequences, roughly 22% being singletons. Sequencing was carried out using PBMCs or a T cell subset sorted from them (not recorded which). The origin of the receptors is an adult woman who had mild COVID-19 (a few samples of this study predate the infection). Cell type and time point are not known. Each CDR3 is given with its conserved first and last residue. Each record gives: J gene, CDR3 length, V gene, clone size, D gene, CDR3 protein, CDR3 DNA. D genes are given only for firm matches. Clone size is given for some rows only: seen once, a few or many times, or a class if the clone is expanded.

TRBJ1-5	16	TRBV24-1	few	NA	CATSELLGYSNQPQHF	TGTGCCACCAGTGAATTATTAGGTTATAGCAATCAGCCCCAGCATTTT
TRBJ1-1	15	TRBV11-2	few	NA	CASSLAPGQATEAFF	TGTGCCAGCAGCTTAGCCCCAGGTCAGGCTACTGAAGCTTTCTTT
TRBJ2-5	15	TRBV28	NA	TRBD1	CASSVLTGGLETQYF	TGTGCCAGCAGTGTCCTTACAGGGGGCTTGGAGACCCAGTACTTC
TRBJ2-5	16	TRBV6-5	few	NA	CASSTGLLFGQETQYF	TGTGCCAGCAGTACCGGTCTCTTGTTCGGCCAAGAGACCCAGTACTTC
TRBJ2-3	15	TRBV12-3/TRBV12-4	NA	TRBD2	CASSLLAGGLNTQYF	TGTGCCAGCAGCTTGCTAGCGGGAGGGCTGAATACGCAGTATTTT
TRBJ2-1	13	TRBV20-1	NA	NA	CSALRAPYNEQFF	TGCAGTGCTCTCAGGGCGCCTTACAATGAGCAGTTCTTC
TRBJ2-3	14	TRBV20-1	few	TRBD2	CSARTSGRTDTQYF	TGCAGTGCCAGGACTAGCGGCCGCACAGATACGCAGTATTTT
TRBJ2-7	15	TRBV3-1	NA	NA	CASSQVGGAFAEQYF	TGTGCCAGCAGCCAAGTAGGCGGAGCTTTTGCCGAGCAGTACTTC
TRBJ1-1	12	TRBV6-5	NA	NA	CASTNRGTEAFF	TGTGCCAGCACCAACCGGGGCACTGAAGCTTTCTTT
TRBJ2-5	14	TRBV11-2	NA	NA	CASSLVGARETQYF	TGTGCCAGCAGCTTGGTAGGGGCGCGGGAGACCCAGTACTTC
TRBJ2-3	14	TRBV27	NA	NA	CASSGGESTDTQYF	TGTGCCAGCAGCGGAGGGGAAAGCACAGATACGCAGTATTTT
TRBJ2-2	16	TRBV5-1	NA	NA	CASSYQWGATTGELFF	TGCGCCAGCAGCTATCAGTGGGGGGCGACCACCGGGGAGCTGTTTTTT
TRBJ2-7	15	TRBV5-1	NA	TRBD1	CASSLGGQGPYEQYF	TGCGCCAGCAGCTTGGGTGGACAGGGACCCTACGAGCAGTACTTC
TRBJ2-5	17	TRBV12-3/TRBV12-4	NA	NA	CASSLFSLARMSETQYF	TGTGCCAGCAGTCTCTTCTCTCTAGCGCGGATGTCGGAGACCCAGTACTTC
TRBJ1-1	14	TRBV12-3/TRBV12-4	NA	NA	CASSPPQWNTEAFF	TGTGCCAGCAGTCCACCTCAGTGGAACACTGAAGCTTTCTTT
TRBJ1-1	14	TRBV7-8	few	NA	CASSAGQVYTEAFF	TGTGCCAGCAGCGCAGGACAAGTATACACTGAAGCTTTCTTT
TRBJ2-5	14	TRBV5-1	few	NA	CASSEGGPRETQYF	TGCGCCAGCAGCGAAGGGGGGCCAAGAGAGACCCAGTACTTC
TRBJ1-2	15	TRBV10-3	few	TRBD1	CAIKRTGGEDYGYTF	TGTGCCATCAAGAGGACAGGGGGAGAAGACTATGGCTACACCTTC
TRBJ2-3	17	TRBV5-6	few	TRBD2	CASRTTSGRVNTDTQYF	TGTGCCAGCAGGACAACTAGCGGGAGGGTGAACACAGATACGCAGTATTTT
TRBJ2-7	14	TRBV7-3	NA	NA	CASSPGGGIYEQYF	TGTGCCAGCAGCCCCGGAGGGGGCATCTACGAGCAGTACTTC
TRBJ2-3	14	TRBV19	NA	NA	CASTGGLVGDTQYF	TGTGCCAGTACTGGTGGTCTAGTTGGGGATACGCAGTATTTT
TRBJ1-2	14	TRBV5-1	NA	NA	CASSLGQINYGYTF	TGCGCCAGCAGCTTGGGACAGATCAACTATGGCTACACCTTC
TRBJ1-2	17	TRBV2	NA	TRBD1	CASSDPITTGTGDGYTF	TGTGCCAGCAGTGATCCGATAACAACCGGGACAGGGGATGGCTACACCTTC
TRBJ2-1	13	TRBV5-1	NA	TRBD1	CASSGQGPDEQFF	TGCGCCAGCAGCGGACAGGGTCCGGATGAGCAGTTCTTC
TRBJ2-3	14	TRBV30	NA	TRBD1	CAWSGTGGRDTQYF	TGTGCCTGGAGTGGGACAGGGGGAAGGGATACGCAGTATTTT
TRBJ2-1	15	TRBV15	NA	NA	CATSRDQGGIDEQFF	TGTGCCACCAGCAGAGATCAAGGGGGAATCGATGAGCAGTTCTTC
TRBJ2-1	16	TRBV12-3/TRBV12-4	few	NA	CASSPDSPFLMDEQFF	TGTGCCAGCAGCCCGGACAGCCCTTTTTTAATGGATGAGCAGTTCTTC
TRBJ2-5	14	TRBV7-2	NA	NA	CASSGGTGQVTQYF	TGTGCCAGCAGCGGGGGGACGGGCCAAGTTACCCAGTACTTC
TRBJ1-1	20	TRBV20-1	few	TRBD1	CSARDLSGGTAKLPFSEAFF	TGCAGTGCTAGAGACCTCTCAGGGGGCACGGCAAAACTCCCTTTCTCTGAAGCTTTCTTT
TRBJ2-2	14	TRBV5-1	few	TRBD1	CASSRDSKTGELFF	TGCGCCAGCAGCCGGGACAGCAAGACCGGGGAGCTGTTTTTT
TRBJ1-1	16	TRBV7-9	few	TRBD1	CASSLIERTGNTEAFF	TGTGCCAGCAGCTTGATTGAGAGGACAGGGAACACTGAAGCTTTCTTT
TRBJ2-7	13	TRBV2	few	NA	CASSADSTSVQYF	TGTGCCAGCAGTGCCGACAGTACTTCGGTGCAGTACTTC
TRBJ2-7	13	TRBV20-1	NA	NA	CSARTWSGYEQYF	TGCAGTGCTAGGACTTGGTCGGGCTACGAGCAGTACTTC
TRBJ1-2	15	TRBV15	few	TRBD1	CATSREWTGRNGYTF	TGTGCCACCAGCAGAGAGTGGACAGGGCGGAATGGCTACACCTTC
TRBJ2-1	11	TRBV20-1	NA	NA	CSARDAVGQFF	TGCAGTGCTAGAGATGCGGTAGGGCAGTTCTTC
TRBJ2-7	15	TRBV5-4	few	TRBD1	CASSPGTGGMYEQYF	TGTGCCAGCAGCCCCGGGACAGGGGGAATGTACGAGCAGTACTTC
TRBJ1-6	15	TRBV7-9	NA	NA	CASSSSGWVASPLHF	TGTGCCAGCAGCTCTTCTGGCTGGGTGGCTTCACCCCTCCACTTT
TRBJ2-5	14	TRBV18	NA	TRBD2	CASSPGSGGETQYF	TGTGCCAGCTCACCGGGAAGCGGGGGAGAGACCCAGTACTTC
TRBJ1-2	16	TRBV7-2	NA	NA	CASSLGAPLAGYGYTF	TGTGCCAGCAGCTTAGGGGCACCTCTTGCCGGCTATGGCTACACCTTC
TRBJ2-3	15	TRBV7-6	NA	NA	CASSPRPDSTDTQYF	TGTGCCAGCAGCCCCCGCCCAGATAGCACAGATACGCAGTATTTT
TRBJ1-1	16	TRBV5-1	few	NA	CASSLASARVGTEAFF	TGCGCCAGCAGCTTGGCCTCGGCCAGGGTGGGAACTGAAGCTTTCTTT
TRBJ2-3	14	TRBV11-3	few	TRBD2	CASSFGLDTDTQYF	TGTGCCAGCAGCTTCGGACTAGACACAGATACGCAGTATTTT
TRBJ2-1	14	TRBV2	many	TRBD2	CASSEARGDAEQFF	TGTGCCAGCAGCGAAGCGCGGGGGGACGCTGAGCAGTTCTTC
TRBJ2-6	15	TRBV27	NA	NA	CASKDRRSGANVLTF	TGTGCCAGCAAGGACAGACGCTCTGGGGCCAACGTCCTGACTTTC
TRBJ1-2	16	TRBV14	NA	NA	CASSRTVAGPNYGYTF	TGTGCCAGCAGCCGGACCGTTGCGGGCCCCAACTATGGCTACACCTTC
TRBJ2-1	15	TRBV11-2	once	TRBD2	CASVPGLAGYNEQFF	TGTGCCAGCGTCCCCGGACTAGCGGGGTACAATGAGCAGTTCTTC